This is a list of T cell receptor beta chains from one sample in a study of T cell changes during pregnancy in multiple sclerosis. TCRdb keeps only in-frame clones here, not all; method: immunoSEQ multiplex PCR. The sample has roughly 20,000 clones; around 85% are singletons. This material consisted of CD8+ T cells from peripheral blood mononuclear cells, taken after pregnancy. Receptors were obtained from a female donor in good health, enrolled as a control in a pregnancy study. Both conserved end residues are part of each CDR3. D genes are given only for firm matches. The size of a clone is reported for some rows only, either as once, few or many, or as a class for expanded clones.

cdr3_nt cdr3_aa clone_size d_call j_call cdr3_length v_call
TGTGCCAGTAGTATTTCCCTATTTGCGGAGCAGTTCTTC CASSISLFAEQFF NA NA TRBJ2-1 13 TRBV19
TGTGCCAGCAGTTCTGGGGACAGGGACCCCTATGAGCAGTTCTTC CASSSGDRDPYEQFF NA TRBD1 TRBJ2-1 15 TRBV6-5
TGTGCCACAGGGTATGAGCAGTTCTTC CATGYEQFF once NA TRBJ2-1 9 TRBV9
TGTGCCAGCAGTCGATCTCCCGGGACTAGCGGGGTCGGCGAGCAGTACTTC CASSRSPGTSGVGEQYF few TRBD2 TRBJ2-7 17 TRBV28
TGTGCCAGCAGCGTAGCCATCGGCCAAGAGACCCAGTACTTC CASSVAIGQETQYF NA NA TRBJ2-5 14 TRBV9
TGTGCCAGCACGAAAGCGGGAGCGGGGAATGAGCAGTTCTTC CASTKAGAGNEQFF NA TRBD2 TRBJ2-1 14 TRBV2
TGCAGCGTTGAGGCCATCGATGGCTACACCTTC CSVEAIDGYTF NA NA TRBJ1-2 11 TRBV29-1
TGTGCCTGGAGGGGGACTAGCGGGATCTCCTACAATGAGCAGTTCTTC CAWRGTSGISYNEQFF NA TRBD2 TRBJ2-1 16 TRBV30
TGTGCCAGCAGCGTAGTACAGGGGACCACCTTC CASSVVQGTTF NA TRBD1 TRBJ1-2 11 TRBV9
TGTGCCAGCAGTCCCGCGAGGGGGACCTATGGCTACACCTTC CASSPARGTYGYTF NA NA TRBJ1-2 14 TRBV6-5
TGTGCCAGCAGTTTGGGGGGAGCCGGGGAGCTGTTTTTT CASSLGGAGELFF NA NA TRBJ2-2 13 TRBV6-5
TGTGCCAGCAGCTTACCGGGACAGAACTATGGCTACACCTTC CASSLPGQNYGYTF NA TRBD1 TRBJ1-2 14 TRBV5-6
TGTGCCAGCAGCGGGGGGAGAAATGAGCAGTTCTTC CASSGGRNEQFF NA NA TRBJ2-1 12 TRBV7-2
TGTGCCAGCAGCGCAGATCTCAAAGAGACCCAGTACTTC CASSADLKETQYF NA NA TRBJ2-5 13 TRBV9
TGTGCCAGTAGTCGGGCGGGCTCCTACGAGCAGTACTTC CASSRAGSYEQYF NA NA TRBJ2-7 13 TRBV19
TGTGCCAGCAGCCCCCGGGACAGGGCAAGTGAAGCTTTCTTT CASSPRDRASEAFF NA TRBD1 TRBJ1-1 14 TRBV9
TGCGCCAGCAGCGGGCGGGCGGGGGAATACGAGCAGTACTTC CASSGRAGEYEQYF NA TRBD2 TRBJ2-7 14 TRBV4-3
TGTGCCAGCAGCCGGACTAGCGCAAACAATGAGCAGTTCTTC CASSRTSANNEQFF NA TRBD2 TRBJ2-1 14 TRBV5-5
TGTGCCAGTAGTATATCAGGGGGGATGAACACTGAAGCTTTCTTT CASSISGGMNTEAFF NA TRBD1 TRBJ1-1 15 TRBV19
TGTGCCAGCAGCGAAATCCAGGGTTCACCCCTCCACTTT CASSEIQGSPLHF medium-sized NA TRBJ1-6 13 TRBV7-9
TGTGCCTGGAGGACAGGGGGCGTCGGCTACACCTTC CAWRTGGVGYTF NA TRBD1 TRBJ1-2 12 TRBV30
TGTGCCAGTAATCCCGGAGGGTTTGGCTACACCTTC CASNPGGFGYTF NA NA TRBJ1-2 12 TRBV19
TGTGCCAGCAGCCCTGACAGGGGGCGTCGGGAGCAGTACTTC CASSPDRGRREQYF NA TRBD1 TRBJ2-7 14 TRBV7-9
TGTGCCAGTAGTATAGGCCGGGGGACGGGGTGGAACACTGAAGCTTTCTTT CASSIGRGTGWNTEAFF NA NA TRBJ1-1 17 TRBV19
TGTGCCAGCAGCCGAGTCCCTTCCGCGGAGTACGAGCAGTACTTC CASSRVPSAEYEQYF NA NA TRBJ2-7 15 TRBV27
TGTGCCAGCAGCGTGGGCAGGGGGCTACCTAACTATGGCTACACCTTC CASSVGRGLPNYGYTF NA TRBD1 TRBJ1-2 16 TRBV9
TGTGCCAGCAGTTGGACACCGGCGTACAATGAGCAGTTCTTC CASSWTPAYNEQFF NA NA TRBJ2-1 14 TRBV6-6
TGTGCCAGCAGCTTAGGCGGGCCCTACGAGCAGTACTTC CASSLGGPYEQYF NA NA TRBJ2-7 13 TRBV11-2
TGTGCCAGCAGTTTGGGAGGGCCTACTGAAGCTTTCTTT CASSLGGPTEAFF NA NA TRBJ1-1 13 TRBV6-5
TGTGCCTGGAGGACAGGGCTGAACACTGAAGCTTTCTTT CAWRTGLNTEAFF few TRBD1 TRBJ1-1 13 TRBV30
TGTGCCAGCTCACCGCGGGACAGGGGGCCGGAGACCCAGTACTTC CASSPRDRGPETQYF once TRBD1 TRBJ2-5 15 TRBV18
TGTGCCAGCAGCCAAGTTCTCCAGGGTAGAAATGAGCAGTTCTTC CASSQVLQGRNEQFF NA NA TRBJ2-1 15 TRBV14
TGTGCCAGCAGCTCCCAGCGGGGGTACCAAGAGACCCAGTACTTC CASSSQRGYQETQYF NA TRBD2 TRBJ2-5 15 TRBV11-3
TGTGCCAGCAGTTCCGGGGACAGGGGAAGGAGTGAGCAGTTCTTC CASSSGDRGRSEQFF NA TRBD1 TRBJ2-1 15 TRBV13
TGCGCCAGCAGCTTAACAGGGTTCGAGAGGACAGATACGCAGTATTTT CASSLTGFERTDTQYF NA NA TRBJ2-3 16 TRBV5-1
TGTGCCAGCAGCTGGATGGGGGCAGACTACGAGCAGTACTTC CASSWMGADYEQYF NA NA TRBJ2-7 14 TRBV5-5
TGTGCCAGCAGTGACTCGGCAGATAATTCACCCCTCCACTTT CASSDSADNSPLHF NA NA TRBJ1-6 14 TRBV6-4
TGCAGCGTGGCGGGACAGGGGGCCCATGGCTACACCTTC CSVAGQGAHGYTF NA TRBD1 TRBJ1-2 13 TRBV29-1
TGTGCCAGCAGTGATAGCTCCTACAATGAGCAGTTCTTC CASSDSSYNEQFF NA NA TRBJ2-1 13 TRBV25-1
TGCGCCAGCAGCTTGTCTGGGACTAGCGGGAGTATCGTCCTTTGGGTGCAGTACTTC CASSLSGTSGSIVLWVQYF once TRBD2 TRBJ2-7 19 TRBV5-1
TGCGCCAGCAGTGAGTCGGTAAGGGAGGCCTACGAGCAGTACTTC CASSESVREAYEQYF NA NA TRBJ2-7 15 TRBV10-2
TGCGCCAGCAGCCCGCGGGGGGCCTCCTACGAGCAGTACTTC CASSPRGASYEQYF once TRBD2 TRBJ2-7 14 TRBV4-1
TGTGCCAGCAGAACAGCGGGGCTAGCGCCCCAGGGCGAGCAGTACTTC CASRTAGLAPQGEQYF NA TRBD2 TRBJ2-7 16 TRBV13